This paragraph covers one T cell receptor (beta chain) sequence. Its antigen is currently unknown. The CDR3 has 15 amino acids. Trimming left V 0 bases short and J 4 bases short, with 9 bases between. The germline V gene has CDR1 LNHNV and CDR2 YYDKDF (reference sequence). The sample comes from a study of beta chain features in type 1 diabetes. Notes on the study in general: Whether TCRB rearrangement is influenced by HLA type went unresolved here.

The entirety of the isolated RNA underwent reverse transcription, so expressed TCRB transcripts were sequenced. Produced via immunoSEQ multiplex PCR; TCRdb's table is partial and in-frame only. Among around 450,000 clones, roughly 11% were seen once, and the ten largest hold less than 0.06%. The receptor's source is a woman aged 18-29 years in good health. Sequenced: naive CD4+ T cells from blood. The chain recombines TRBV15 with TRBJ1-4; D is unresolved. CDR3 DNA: TGTGCCACCAGCAGAGACAGTTCGATTAATGAAAAACTGTTTTTT. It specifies CATSRDSSINEKLFF.